The sequence of this TCR beta chain was determined in a study of response to subunit inactivated influenza vaccine. Study observations and caveats: Researchers suggested that each seasonal influenza vaccination recruits few new T cells.

CDR3 length: 14 residues. Trimming removed 7 bases from V and 4 bases from J; junction bases left unmatched: 5. Concerning this clonotype: As yet, its antigen is unknown.

Using its own MiXCR run on the RT-PCR reads, TCRdb lists one record per CDR3 protein. The data hold about 780,000 distinct CDR3 sequences, with about 18% observed a single time. This TCR derives from a man aged 45 to 65 who received an inactivated influenza vaccine. The rearrangement uses TRBV12-3 or TRBV12-4 and TRBJ1-4; 8 nucleotides align to TRBD1. The sequences come from PBMCs from blood, collected roughly 5 days after vaccination. The CDR3 nucleotides read TGTGCCAGCACCCCAGGGGGCATTAATGAAAAACTGTTTTTT. This gives the protein CASTPGGINEKLFF.